This TCR beta chain was documented in a study of cytomegalovirus exposure and HLA in healthy donors listed by TCRdb under 2017. With respect to the entire study: According to a later analysis, one platform produced both the 110 or so validation repertoires and the 720 or so repertoires of the first cohort. The aim of the study was to test whether cataloging public T cell receptors could identify signatures of past pathogen exposure. Along with the approximately 650-subject first cohort, a separate validation cohort of 120 different subjects was used. The study combined high-throughput TCR immunosequencing, statistical association of individual TCRs with disease status, and machine learning to predict cytomegalovirus infection status.

The method was the immunoSEQ multiplex PCR assay. The authors' analysis ran thus. A statistical classification framework was built to diagnose cytomegalovirus status from the catalog of TCR beta chain sequences. The clones in this table, taken by TCRdb from immuneACCESS, are in-frame only. Not every clone is retained; where verified, under half of the shortfall comes from an unresolved V gene, and the cause of the rest is unknown. V and J calls and clone size are given by that table; D and trimming were obtained from the DNA. Counted in this sample were around 150,000 clones; over 85% of them appeared once. In total, the top ten clones hold over 9% of the sample. The donors belonged to the validation cohort of about 130 subjects, which was separate from the 666-subject first cohort. Reading from cysteine to phenylalanine, the CDR3 counts 13 amino acids. CDR3 DNA is the only sequence kept; it has 39 bases, read in frame from the first base. Deletion took 3 bases off V and 7 bases off J, with a span of 10 bases between the germline ends. The germline V gene encodes CDR1 LNHNV and CDR2 YYDKDF (reference sequence).

Details on this clone: Which antigen it targets is not known. No base quality information exists; no much larger clone differs at one position.

The full study reports these points: In vitro tests confirmed that a few of the cytomegalovirus-associated TCR beta chains recognize cytomegalovirus antigens. The classifier was reported to diagnose cytomegalovirus status with high specificity and sensitivity in both the original and validation cohorts. A later analysis lacked HLA typing for the validation cohort, so it scored co-occurrence in that cohort across all 120 repertoires. A later analysis found that TCRs clustered in the first cohort also tended to co-occur in the 95 to 150 validation repertoires, with approximately 94% of cluster scores above 0. The authors suggested that the approach could potentially be extended to other disease states and immunological phenotypes. Most TCR sequences were observed very rarely across donors, whereas some public TCRs were present in many individuals. A total of some 180 TCR beta chains were listed by the study as associated with cytomegalovirus.

This TCR derives from a woman between 18 and 29 years old in good health and CMV-seropositive. Input material: PBMCs. This chain joins TRBV15 to TRBJ1-5; TRBD1 might be the D gene, on 6 matching bases. DNA sequence: TGTGCCACCAGCAGTACCAGGGGACAGCCCCAGCATTTT. This translates into CATSSTRGQPQHF.